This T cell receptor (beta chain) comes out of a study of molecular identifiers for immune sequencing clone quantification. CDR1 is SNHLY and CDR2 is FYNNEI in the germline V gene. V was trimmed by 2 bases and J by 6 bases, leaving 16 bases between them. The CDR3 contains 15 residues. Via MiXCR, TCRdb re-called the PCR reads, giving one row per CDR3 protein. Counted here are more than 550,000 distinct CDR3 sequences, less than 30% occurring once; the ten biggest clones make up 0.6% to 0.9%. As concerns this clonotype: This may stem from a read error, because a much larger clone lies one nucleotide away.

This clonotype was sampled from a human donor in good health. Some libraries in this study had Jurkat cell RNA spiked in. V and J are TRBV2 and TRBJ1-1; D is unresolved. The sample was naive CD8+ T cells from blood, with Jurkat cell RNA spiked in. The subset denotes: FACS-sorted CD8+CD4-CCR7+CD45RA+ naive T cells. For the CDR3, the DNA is TGTGCCAGCAGTGAAATTTCGGGCCCCGGCCCTGAAGCTTTCTTT. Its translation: CASSEISGPGPEAFF. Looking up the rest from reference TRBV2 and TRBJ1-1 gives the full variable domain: EPEVTQTPSHQVTQMGQEVILRCVPISNHLYFYWYRQILGQKVEFLVSFYNNEISEKSEIFDDQFSVERPDGSNFTLKIRSTKLEDSAMYFCASSEISGPGPEAFFGQGTRLTVV.